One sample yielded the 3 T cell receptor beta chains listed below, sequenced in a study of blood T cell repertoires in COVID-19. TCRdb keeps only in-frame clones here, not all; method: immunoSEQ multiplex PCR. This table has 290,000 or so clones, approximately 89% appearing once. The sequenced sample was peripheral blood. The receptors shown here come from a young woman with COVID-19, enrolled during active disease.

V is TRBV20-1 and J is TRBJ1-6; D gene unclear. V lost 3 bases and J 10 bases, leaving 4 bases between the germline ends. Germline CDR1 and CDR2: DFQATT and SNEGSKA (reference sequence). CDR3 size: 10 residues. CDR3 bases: TGCAGTGCTAGCGGGTCACCCCTCCACTTT. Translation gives CSASGSPLHF.

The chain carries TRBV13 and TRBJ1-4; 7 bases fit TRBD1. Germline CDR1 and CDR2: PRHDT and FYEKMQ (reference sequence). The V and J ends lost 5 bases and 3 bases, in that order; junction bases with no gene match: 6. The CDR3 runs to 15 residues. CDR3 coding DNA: TGTGCCAGCAGCGTAACAGGGGAATCTAATGAAAAACTGTTTTTT. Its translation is CASSVTGESNEKLFF.

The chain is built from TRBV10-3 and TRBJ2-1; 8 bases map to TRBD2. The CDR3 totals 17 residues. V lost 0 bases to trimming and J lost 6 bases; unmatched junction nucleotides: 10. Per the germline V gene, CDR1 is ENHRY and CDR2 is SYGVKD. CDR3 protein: CAISESLGFGTSNEQFF. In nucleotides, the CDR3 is TGTGCCATCAGTGAGTCGTTGGGCTTTGGGACTAGCAATGAGCAGTTCTTC.